Below are 20 T cell receptor beta chains sequenced from a single sample in a study of blood T cell repertoires in COVID-19. Here immunoSEQ multiplex PCR was the method, and the copy in TCRdb shows in-frame clones only, minus some. This sample yields about 490,000 clones, of which roughly 88% are seen a single time; approximately 2.9% belongs to the top ten. Sequenced input: peripheral blood. The receptors stem from a human donor in a cohort sampled during active COVID-19.

The V gene is TRBV9, the J gene TRBJ2-1; TRBD2 is a possible D gene (5 bases). Germline V gives CDR1 SGDLS, CDR2 YYNGEE. The CDR3 extends over 15 amino acids. V was trimmed by 5 bases and J by 2 bases, leaving 14 bases between them. CDR3 protein: CASSPGLPPYNEQFF. CDR3 coding DNA: TGTGCCAGCAGTCCAGGACTTCCGCCCTACAATGAGCAGTTCTTC.

The chain uses TRBV28 and TRBJ1-4, with D perhaps matching TRBD1 (6 bases). CDR3 size: 15 residues. From germline, CDR1 is MDHEN and CDR2 SYDVKM. The germline V and J ends were trimmed by 3 bases and 7 bases, with 15 bases remaining between them. The chain's CDR3 is CASSLGGADGEKLFF. CDR3 bases: TGTGCCAGCAGTTTGGGGGGGGCAGATGGTGAAAAACTGTTTTTT.

The V gene is TRBV11-2, the J gene TRBJ2-2, with 7 bases that match TRBD1. Germline CDR1 reads SGHAT; CDR2 reads FQNNGV. This CDR3 is 17 amino acids long. With V trimmed by 4 bases and J by 4 bases, 12 bases remained unmatched. The CDR3 is CASSSPRQGVVTGELFF. CDR3 nucleotide sequence: TGTGCCAGCAGCTCTCCCCGGCAGGGGGTTGTCACCGGGGAGCTGTTTTTT. The entire variable domain, with the rest obtained from reference TRBV11-2 and TRBJ2-2, is as follows: EAGVAQSPRYKIIEKRQSVAFWCNPISGHATLYWYQQILGQGPKLLIQFQNNGVVDDSQLPKDRFSAERLKGVDSTLKIQPAKLEDSAVYLCASSSPRQGVVTGELFFGEGSRLTVL.

V is TRBV5-1 and J is TRBJ2-2; possible D gene TRBD1, 5 bases. This CDR3 contains 15 residues. Trimming stripped 4 bases from V and 4 bases from J, with 14 bases between. Germline CDR1 reads SGHRS; CDR2 reads YFSETQ. The CDR3 protein is CASSADRVSTGELFF. The CDR3 nucleotides read TGCGCCAGCAGCGCCGACAGAGTATCCACCGGGGAGCTGTTTTTT.

The CDR3 DNA reads TGTGCCAGCAGCCAAGAATGGGTTGCGGGACAGGGAAACTATGGCTACACCTTC. This translates into CASSQEWVAGQGNYGYTF. The gene calls are TRBV4-2 and TRBJ1-2, with 9 nucleotides matching TRBD1. This CDR3 is 18 amino acids long. V shed 0 bases and J 2 bases; nucleotides not matched to a gene: 10. In germline, CDR1 is LGHNA, CDR2 YNFKEQ.

This chain joins TRBV7-2 and TRBJ2-5, with TRBD2 matching over 7 bases. Germline V lookup: CDR1 SGHTA, CDR2 FQGNSA. The J segment lost 5 bases and the V segment lost 2 bases, leaving 11 bases of the junction unmatched. This CDR3 comprises 16 residues. In DNA, the CDR3 is TGTGCCAGCAGCTTAAAGCGGGACCCTGGAGGGGAGACCCAGTACTTC. Protein sequence: CASSLKRDPGGETQYF.

This chain joins TRBV6-6 and TRBJ2-1; 10 positions match TRBD2. The CDR3 is 15 residues long. The V segment lost 2 bases and the J segment 8 bases; nucleotides outside the gene matches: 6. The germline V gene encodes CDR1 MNHNY and CDR2 SVGAGI (reference sequence). CDR3 nucleotide sequence: TGTGCCAGCAGTTACGTCCAGCGGGAGGGCTATGAGCAGTTCTTC. This sequence encodes CASSYVQREGYEQFF.

J is TRBJ2-1 and V is TRBV10-3; 11 nucleotides align to TRBD2. The germline gives CDR1 ENHRY, CDR2 SYGVKD. V was clipped by 2 bases and J by 5 bases; unmatched bases: 5. The CDR3 has 16 amino acids. The CDR3 is CAISELLLAGDNEQFF. CDR3 bases: TGTGCCATCAGTGAGCTCCTACTAGCGGGAGACAATGAGCAGTTCTTC.

The V call is TRBV28, the J call TRBJ2-7, with TRBD2 matching over 9 bases. V was pared by 2 bases and J by 5 bases, with 10 bases of the junction left unmatched. This CDR3 spans 16 amino acids. Germline CDR1 MDHEN, CDR2 SYDVKM. CDR3 DNA sequence: TGTGCCAGCAGTTTACTCCCAGCGGGAGGTACCCACGAGCAGTACTTC. Its translation: CASSLLPAGGTHEQYF.

The chain has TRBV12-2 and TRBJ2-5; the table's D call, TRBD2, has no DNA check behind it. TRBV12-2 is given as a pseudogene. The CDR3 totals 19 residues. The CDR3 DNA sequence: TGTGCAAGTCGCCTCCCCACCCTCCTAGGGCCCCGGGATAGTCAGACCCAGTACTTC. Protein: CASRLPTLLGPRDSQTQYF.

The rearrangement joins TRBV5-5 to TRBJ1-2, with 8 bases lining up with TRBD1. This CDR3 has 18 residues. Germline lookup yields CDR1 SGHKS and CDR2 YYEKEE (reference sequence). With V trimmed by 0 bases and J by 5 bases, 15 bases remained unmatched. CDR3 protein: CASSLGSGTGDLIYGYTF. Written as DNA, the CDR3 is TGTGCCAGCAGCTTGGGCTCAGGGACAGGCGATTTAATTTATGGCTACACCTTC.

The chain is built from TRBV5-6 and TRBJ2-7; TRBD2 might be the D (5 bases). CDR3 length: 15 amino acids. The V gene's germline CDR1 is SGHDT and CDR2 YYEEEE. V was cut by 0 bases and J by 0 bases, with 10 bases left in between. The DNA of the CDR3 is TGTGCCAGCAGCTTGGCCCTAGCCGGCTCCTACGAGCAGTACTTC. Encoded protein: CASSLALAGSYEQYF.

The gene calls are TRBV7-3 and TRBJ2-3, with TRBD2 identical over 9 bases. This CDR3 has 18 amino acids. Germline-derived CDR1 and CDR2 are SGHTA and FQGTGA. Trimming at V came to 2 bases and at J to 4 bases, leaving 13 bases not matched to a gene. CDR3 protein: CASSLFVFRGRAADTQYF. The CDR3 DNA follows: TGTGCCAGCAGCTTATTTGTGTTTCGCGGGAGGGCCGCAGATACGCAGTATTTT.

This clone showed up just a few times. The chain has TRBV30 and TRBJ2-4; a weak D match, TRBD1 (6 bases). Germline values: CDR1 GTSNPN, CDR2 SVGIG (reference sequence). The ends were cut back, 0 bases at V and 0 bases at J, with 12 bases in the middle. This CDR3 is built from 16 residues. As DNA, the CDR3 is TGTGCCTGGAGTGTCTGGAGGACAGTAGCCAAAAACATTCAGTACTTC. Translating gives CAWSVWRTVAKNIQYF.

The chain couples TRBV7-6 to TRBJ2-7; D is uncertain. V was cut by 0 bases and J by 4 bases, with 10 bases left in between. From germline, CDR1 is SGHVS and CDR2 FNYEAQ. This CDR3 has 14 residues. The DNA of the CDR3 is TGTGCCAGCAGCTTAGCAGGTGGAGAATACGAGCAGTACTTC. Protein: CASSLAGGEYEQYF.

This chain links TRBV5-5 with TRBJ2-2; TRBD2 is a possible D gene (6 bases). Trimming removed 3 bases at V and 4 bases at J, with 16 bases between. Germline values: CDR1 SGHKS, CDR2 YYEKEE (reference sequence). There are 16 residues in the CDR3. The CDR3 is CASSSVNGGATGELFF. CDR3 sequence (DNA): TGTGCCAGCAGCTCCGTGAATGGAGGGGCCACCGGGGAGCTGTTTTTT.

The V and J genes are TRBV5-4 and TRBJ2-7; D may be TRBD2 (7 bases). Per the germline V gene, CDR1 is SGHNT and CDR2 is YYREEE (reference sequence). The ends were cut back, 0 bases at V and 5 bases at J, with 12 bases in the middle. CDR3 size: 14 residues. The chain's CDR3 is CASSLVRGADEQYF. In nucleotides, the CDR3 is TGTGCCAGCAGCTTGGTTCGGGGGGCGGACGAGCAGTACTTC.

This chain connects TRBV3-1 (or the pseudogene TRBV3-2) to TRBJ2-2; 12 bases map to TRBD2. The CDR3 has 17 amino acids. V lost 4 bases and J lost 1; bases outside the gene matches: 4. In germline, CDR1 is LGHDT, CDR2 YNNKEL (reference sequence). CDR3 DNA sequence: TGTGCCAGCAGCCGGCAGACTAGCGGGAGGAACACCGGGGAGCTGTTTTTT. This translates into CASSRQTSGRNTGELFF.

The DNA of the CDR3 is TGTGCCAGCAGCTTCTCTACCGGGGAGCTGTTTTTT. As protein: CASSFSTGELFF. The chain joins TRBV7-3 to TRBJ2-2; no reliable D call. In germline, CDR1 is SGHTA, CDR2 FQGTGA. The CDR3 is 12 residues long. V shed 3 bases and J shed 5 bases, with 4 bases lying between them.

The V call is TRBV27, the J call TRBJ2-7; D may be TRBD1 (6 bases). Germline loops: CDR1 MNHEY, CDR2 SMNVEV (reference sequence). V lost 8 bases and J 7 bases, leaving 21 bases between the germline ends. The CDR3 length is 14 residues. Here the CDR3 reads CASGLDRPLGEQYF. The CDR3 DNA is TGTGCCAGCGGGCTAGACAGGCCCCTTGGGGAGCAGTACTTC.